This TCR beta chain came from a study of tissue T cells after allogeneic stem cell transplantation. Across the whole study: Pathologist H&E review favored samples with visible lymphocytes for sequencing among multiple samples.

Whole-study findings and limits: Some tissue clones might be persisting host cells; their alloreactivity or antigen specificity was not determined. Blood and spleen captured only part of the tissue TCR repertoire.

This clone has only a few counts. The antigen remains unidentified. Distinct nucleotide sequences in the sample also encode this CDR3. J lost 3 bases, V lost 5 bases, and 7 bases had no gene match. Germline CDR1 and CDR2: SGHRS and YFSETQ. The CDR3 totals 15 residues. Survey-depth TCRbeta CDR3 sequencing reported V/J genes and productive frequencies. TCRdb's table, derived via immunoSEQ multiplex PCR, lists solely in-frame clones and lacks some. Of about 10,000 clones in the sample, roughly 60% were seen once. The chain is built from TRBV5-1 and TRBJ2-3; 9 bases match TRBD2. The sequence was obtained from a woman aged 18-49 years with breast cancer. This specimen was tissue from the jejunum, taken at autopsy. The CDR3: CASSNSGSRTDTQYF. The CDR3 DNA reads TGCGCCAGCAGTAATAGCGGGAGTCGAACAGATACGCAGTATTTT.